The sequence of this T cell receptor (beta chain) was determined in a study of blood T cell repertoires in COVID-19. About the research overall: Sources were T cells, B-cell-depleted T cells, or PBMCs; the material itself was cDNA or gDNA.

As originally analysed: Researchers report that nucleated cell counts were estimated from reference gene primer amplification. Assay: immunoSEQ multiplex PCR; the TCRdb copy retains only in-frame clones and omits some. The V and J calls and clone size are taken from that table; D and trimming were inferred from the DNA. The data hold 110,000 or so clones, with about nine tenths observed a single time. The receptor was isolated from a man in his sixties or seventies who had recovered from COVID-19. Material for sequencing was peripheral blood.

CDR3 DNA sequence: TGTGCCAGCAGCCCCCAAGAGGGCATGAACACTGAAGCTTTCTTT. Its translation: CASSPQEGMNTEAFF. The chain carries TRBV7-8 and TRBJ1-1; D call uncertain. V gave up 5 bases and J gave up 0 bases, with 13 bases separating them. The CDR3 spans 15 residues. The germline V gene has CDR1 SGHVS and CDR2 FQNEAQ.